The next 25 T cell receptor beta chains were all read from a single sample in a study of blood T cell repertoires in COVID-19. TCRdb's copy holds only in-frame clones and misses some; the assay was immunoSEQ multiplex PCR. The data hold about 70,000 clones, with more than 80% observed a single time. The sequenced material came from peripheral blood. These receptors originate from a man older than 75 with acute or convalescent COVID-19.

This clone occurred a few times. The V and J genes are TRBV27 and TRBJ2-1; 14 bases line up with TRBD2. The CDR3 consists of 16 residues. V trimming: 5 bases; J trimming: 6 bases; junction bases outside the gene matches: 6. Germline CDR1 reads MNHEY; CDR2 reads SMNVEV (reference sequence). The CDR3 DNA reads as TGTGCCAGCAGTCCCTGGACTAGCGGGGGGATCAATGAGCAGTTCTTC. Protein sequence: CASSPWTSGGINEQFF.

This chain connects TRBV25-1 to TRBJ2-1, with 10 bases that match TRBD1. V lost 4 bases to trimming and J lost 7 bases; unmatched junction nucleotides: 7. Germline V gene lookup returns CDR1 MGHDK and CDR2 SYGVNS. CDR3 length: 15 amino acids. The CDR3 DNA follows: TGTGCCAGCAGTGGGAGACAGGGGGCGTTTAATGAGCAGTTCTTC. It translates to CASSGRQGAFNEQFF.

V usage is TRBV7-9 and J usage is TRBJ2-3; 8 positions match TRBD2. The germline V gene encodes CDR1 SEHNR and CDR2 FQNEAQ (reference sequence). This CDR3 has 17 residues. The V and J ends lost 6 bases and 3 bases, in that order; junction bases with no gene match: 14. DNA of the CDR3: TGTGCCAGCAGAGACAACGAGCGCAGCGGGAGTACAGATACGCAGTATTTT. Encoded protein: CASRDNERSGSTDTQYF.

This rearrangement joins TRBV5-5 to TRBJ2-5; 8 nucleotides match TRBD1. Trimming at V came to 1 base and at J to 2 bases, leaving 4 bases not matched to a gene. This CDR3 is built from 15 residues. Germline CDR1 is SGHKS and CDR2 is YYEKEE (reference sequence). The CDR3 nucleotides read TGTGCCAGCAGCTTGACCGGGACAGGACAAGAGACCCAGTACTTC. It encodes CASSLTGTGQETQYF.

The chain joins TRBV5-8 to TRBJ1-2; TRBD1 might be the D (6 bases). The germline gives CDR1 SGHTS, CDR2 YDEGEE. The CDR3 loop spans 15 amino acids. V dropped 3 bases and J dropped 7 bases, with 19 bases sitting between them. The CDR3 nucleotides are TGTGCCAGCAGCTGGGAGACAGGAAGCGTATCTGGCTACACCTTC. This gives the protein CASSWETGSVSGYTF.

V is TRBV27 and J is TRBJ1-1; possibly TRBD1 for D (5 bases). With 4 bases removed from V and 1 base from J, the gap between germline ends came to 25 bases. There are 19 residues in the CDR3. Germline V CDR1 and CDR2: MNHEY, SMNVEV (reference sequence). CDR3 loop: CASSSPWKEGRMGNTEAFF. The CDR3 DNA is TGTGCCAGCAGTTCCCCCTGGAAGGAGGGACGCATGGGGAACACTGAAGCTTTCTTT.

This rearrangement joins TRBV29-1 to TRBJ1-1, with 11 bases that match TRBD1. The CDR3 totals 15 residues. Germline V gene sequence: CDR1 SQVTM, CDR2 ANQGSEA. With 5 bases clipped from V and 1 base from J, the junction kept 6 bases outside the gene matches. CDR3 sequence (DNA): TGCAGCGTTAGAGGACAGGGGGCAGGGAACACTGAAGCTTTCTTT. This encodes CSVRGQGAGNTEAFF.

The rearrangement uses TRBV2 and TRBJ2-7; D possibly corresponds to TRBD1 (7 bases). Trimming left V 4 bases short and J 0 bases short, with 13 bases between. Germline loops: CDR1 SNHLY, CDR2 FYNNEI. CDR3 length equals 15 residues. The CDR3 spells CASSGRQGGSYEQYF. Here the CDR3 DNA reads TGTGCCAGCAGTGGGCGGCAGGGGGGCTCCTACGAGCAGTACTTC.

This clone has only a few counts. This rearrangement joins TRBV18 to TRBJ1-1, with 10 bases aligning to TRBD1. After removal of 6 bases from V and 0 bases from J, the junction contained 7 bases not matched to a gene. CDR1 is KGHSH, CDR2 LQKENI, per germline. The CDR3 consists of 16 residues. The CDR3, as DNA: TGTGCCAGCTCCCAGTTCGGGACAGGGGTGAACACTGAAGCTTTCTTT. As protein: CASSQFGTGVNTEAFF.

The chain carries TRBV19 and TRBJ1-1; a possible D gene is TRBD1 (5 bases). The CDR3 covers 15 residues. The V gene's germline CDR1 is LNHDA and CDR2 SQIVND (reference sequence). The ends were cut back, 6 bases at V and 3 bases at J, with 17 bases in the middle. This CDR3 reads CASRPPWGWDTEAFF. For the CDR3, the DNA is TGTGCCAGTAGGCCGCCGTGGGGCTGGGACACTGAAGCTTTCTTT. The variable domain in full, completed from reference TRBV19 and TRBJ1-1, reads DGGITQSPKYLFRKEGQNVTLSCEQNLNHDAMYWYRQDPGQGLRLIYYSQIVNDFQKGDIAEGYSVSREKKESFPLTVTSAQKNPTAFYLCASRPPWGWDTEAFFGQGTRLTVV.

The rearrangement links TRBV12-3 or TRBV12-4 to TRBJ1-4; D remains ambiguous. V lost 2 bases and J 7 bases, leaving 8 bases between the germline ends. This CDR3 spans 13 amino acids. CDR3 sequence: CASSLLGFEKLFF. The CDR3 DNA reads TGTGCCAGCAGTTTACTCGGGTTTGAAAAACTGTTTTTT.

The CDR3 region is CASRADSFYEQYF. CDR3 DNA sequence: TGTGCCAGCAGAGCGGACAGCTTCTACGAGCAGTACTTC. The rearrangement uses TRBV28 and TRBJ2-7, with TRBD1 as a possible D gene (6 bases). The CDR3 is 13 amino acids. The germline V and J ends were trimmed by 6 bases and 3 bases, with 12 bases remaining between them. Germline-derived CDR1 and CDR2 are MDHEN and SYDVKM. The full variable domain, rest sourced from reference TRBV28 and TRBJ2-7, is DVKVTQSSRYLVKRTGEKVFLECVQDMDHENMFWYRQDPGLGLRLIYFSYDVKMKEKGDIPEGYSVSREKKERFSLILESASTNQTSMYLCASRADSFYEQYFGPGTRLTVT.

The chain couples TRBV18 to TRBJ1-1; D might be TRBD1 (6 bases). The CDR3 has 14 amino acids. CDR1 is KGHSH, CDR2 LQKENI, per germline. V lost 2 bases, J lost 1 base, and 8 bases lay in between. The CDR3 region is CASSPGGPNTEAFF. CDR3 DNA sequence: TGTGCCAGCTCACCAGGGGGCCCGAACACTGAAGCTTTCTTT.

The chain is built from TRBV7-2 and TRBJ1-2; 7 bases agree with TRBD1. CDR1 and CDR2 (germline): SGHTA, FQGNSA. CDR3 length: 16 residues. V shed 1 base, J shed 4 bases, and the junction held 9 bases outside the gene matches. DNA for the CDR3: TGTGCCAGCAGCTTAGTCTCCAGGGGGATCCCCTATGGCTACACCTTC. Protein sequence: CASSLVSRGIPYGYTF.

The V and J genes are TRBV7-2 and TRBJ2-5; 16 bases are a match to TRBD2. V shed 4 bases, J shed 4 bases, and the junction held 6 bases outside the gene matches. The germline CDR1 and CDR2 sequences are SGHTA and FQGNSA. CDR3 size: 17 residues. Written as DNA, the CDR3 is TGTGCCAGCAGCTACGGGACTAGCGGGAGGGAGGGAGAGACCCAGTACTTC. Amino acids: CASSYGTSGREGETQYF. Variable domain in full (rest from reference TRBV7-2 and TRBJ2-5): GAGVSQSPSNKVTEKGKDVELRCDPISGHTALYWYRQSLGQGLEFLIYFQGNSAPDKSGLPSDRFSAERTGGSVSTLTIQRTQQEDSAVYLCASSYGTSGREGETQYFGPGTRLLVL.

The J gene is TRBJ2-1, the V gene TRBV9, with D possibly being TRBD2 (5 bases). Germline lookup yields CDR1 SGDLS and CDR2 YYNGEE. V dropped 0 bases and J dropped 8 bases, with 9 bases sitting between them. The CDR3 loop spans 13 amino acids. The CDR3: CASSVGIGDEQFF. CDR3 DNA sequence: TGTGCCAGCAGCGTAGGGATCGGGGATGAGCAGTTCTTC. Based on the CDR3 plus reference TRBV9 and TRBJ2-1, the full variable domain is DSGVTQTPKHLITATGQRVTLRCSPRSGDLSVYWYQQSLDQGLQFLIQYYNGEERAKGNILERFSAQQFPDLHSELNLSSLELGDSALYFCASSVGIGDEQFFGPGTRLTVL.

V and J are TRBV6-2 or TRBV6-3 and TRBJ1-1; 9 bases are shared with TRBD1. With 5 bases clipped from V and 0 bases from J, the junction kept 7 bases outside the gene matches. Germline CDR1 MNHEY, CDR2 SVGEGT. CDR3 length: 16 amino acids. CDR3 sequence: CASSKAGQGMNTEAFF. CDR3 nucleotides: TGTGCCAGCAGTAAAGCCGGACAGGGGATGAACACTGAAGCTTTCTTT.

The genes are TRBV4-3 and TRBJ2-3; D unclear. Germline lookup yields CDR1 LGHNA and CDR2 YSLEER. V lost 1 base to trimming and J lost 5 bases, with 13 bases between them. This CDR3 is 15 amino acids long. The CDR3 loop is CASSQAHRRVDTQYF. The DNA for the CDR3 is TGCGCCAGCAGCCAAGCGCACCGCCGGGTAGATACGCAGTATTTT.

The V gene is TRBV14, the J gene TRBJ2-6; possible D gene TRBD1, 5 bases. The ends were cut back, 3 bases at V and 2 bases at J, with 11 bases in the middle. Looked up from germline, CDR1 is SGHDN and CDR2 is FVKESK. This CDR3 region has 16 residues. This CDR3 is CASSQSGWPGANVLTF. CDR3 DNA sequence: TGTGCCAGCAGCCAGTCAGGGTGGCCTGGGGCCAACGTCCTGACTTTC.

This clone appeared a few times. The chain links TRBV2 to TRBJ2-5, with unresolved D. Germline assignment: CDR1 SNHLY and CDR2 FYNNEI. The CDR3 consists of 14 residues. V gave up 7 bases and J gave up 2 bases, with 14 bases separating them. CDR3 coding DNA: TGTGCCAGCAATGCCTGGCAGCGACAAGAGACCCAGTACTTC. Protein sequence: CASNAWQRQETQYF.

V gene TRBV19 combines with J gene TRBJ2-7, with 10 bases lining up with TRBD1. The ends lost 5 bases at V and 3 bases at J; junction bases unmatched: 4. This CDR3 has 14 residues. Germline CDR1 LNHDA, CDR2 SQIVND (reference sequence). The CDR3 reads CASSATGGLYEQYF. CDR3 nucleotides: TGTGCCAGTAGTGCGACAGGGGGCCTCTACGAGCAGTACTTC.

The rearrangement links TRBV5-1 to TRBJ1-2; 12 bases are shared with TRBD1. The CDR3 has 16 amino acids. CDR1 SGHRS and CDR2 YFSETQ come from the germline V gene. V trimming: 6 bases; J trimming: 4 bases; junction bases outside the gene matches: 10. CDR3 nucleotide sequence: TGCGCCAGCACCCCCGGGACAGGGGGCGCGAGCTATGGCTACACCTTC. Protein product: CASTPGTGGASYGYTF. Based on the CDR3 plus reference TRBV5-1 and TRBJ1-2, the full variable domain is KAGVTQTPRYLIKTRGQQVTLSCSPISGHRSVSWYQQTPGQGLQFLFEYFSETQRNKGNFPGRFSGRQFSNSRSEMNVSTLELGDSALYLCASTPGTGGASYGYTFGSGTRLTVV.

The V gene is TRBV30, the J gene TRBJ1-5, with D tentatively TRBD1 (6 bases). V lost 1 base and J 0 bases, leaving 7 bases between the germline ends. This CDR3 has 14 amino acids. Germline V CDR1 and CDR2: GTSNPN, SVGIG (reference sequence). In nucleotides, the CDR3 is TGTGCCTGGAGTGGGGGGCTTAGCAATCAGCCCCAGCATTTT. Its protein is CAWSGGLSNQPQHF.

This chain connects TRBV28 to TRBJ2-7; unclear D gene. Trimming took off 7 bases at V and 6 bases at J, with 13 bases between the two ends. The CDR3 contains 12 residues. Per the germline V gene, CDR1 is MDHEN and CDR2 is SYDVKM. The CDR3 DNA sequence: TGTGCCAGCATCTCCCCTTTTCTCGAGCAGTACTTC. This translates into CASISPFLEQYF.

As regards this clone: This sample includes further DNA sequences coding for the same CDR3. CDR3 nucleotide sequence: TGTGCCAGCTCCTTACCTAGCGGGATTAGGGACGAGCAGTACTTC. This sequence encodes CASSLPSGIRDEQYF. This sequence joins TRBV18 and TRBJ2-7, with 9 nucleotides matching TRBD2. The germline V gene has CDR1 KGHSH and CDR2 LQKENI. The CDR3 contains 15 residues. The V and J ends lost 6 bases and 5 bases, in that order; junction bases with no gene match: 11.